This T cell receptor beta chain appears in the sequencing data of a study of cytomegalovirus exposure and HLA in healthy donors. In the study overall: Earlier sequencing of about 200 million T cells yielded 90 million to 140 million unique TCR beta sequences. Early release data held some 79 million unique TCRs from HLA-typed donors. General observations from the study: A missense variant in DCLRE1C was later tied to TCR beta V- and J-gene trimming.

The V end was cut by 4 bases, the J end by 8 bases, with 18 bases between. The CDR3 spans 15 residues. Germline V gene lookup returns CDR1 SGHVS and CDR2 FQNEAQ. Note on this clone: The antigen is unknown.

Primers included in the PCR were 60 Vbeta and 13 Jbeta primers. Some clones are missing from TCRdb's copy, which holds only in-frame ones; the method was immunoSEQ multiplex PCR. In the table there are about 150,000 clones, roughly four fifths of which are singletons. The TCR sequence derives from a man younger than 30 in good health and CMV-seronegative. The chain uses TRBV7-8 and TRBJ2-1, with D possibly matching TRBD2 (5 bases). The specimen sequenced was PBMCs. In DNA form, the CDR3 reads TGTGCCAGCAGCTCTTTGGGCACCCCGAGGGATGAGCAGTTCTTC. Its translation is CASSSLGTPRDEQFF.